These 29 T cell receptor beta chains share one sample of origin, sequenced in a study of shared clonotypes between healthy human individuals. Data came from immunoSEQ multiplex PCR; TCRdb stores just in-frame clones and leaves some out. The data show millions of clones, with approximately 90% seen just once and 0.11% to 0.15% held by the top ten. The sample comprised naive CD4+ T cells sorted from blood. The sample's subset: CD45RA+ positively selected. These receptor sequences come from a man aged 18-30 years in good health.

A word on this clone: Because the CDR3 is missing its conserved closing phenylalanine or tryptophan, this is likely a read error. The DNA is omitted, as the CDR3 cannot be located on it reliably, and the CDR3 follows TCRdb's listing. The chain couples TRBV5-6 to TRBJ1-4; the D call TRBD1 from the table was never checked on the DNA. The CDR3 has 12 residues if both end residues are counted. Per germline, CDR1 SGHDT and CDR2 YYEEEE. The CDR3 protein is CASTSRTGGASV.

This chain links TRBV6-6 with TRBJ1-2, with D hard to call. The CDR3 runs to 14 residues. Germline V gives CDR1 MNHNY, CDR2 SVGAGI (reference sequence). Trimming pared 5 bases from V and 0 bases from J, leaving 10 bases between. The CDR3 region has the DNA TGTGCCAGCAGTCGACCCATAGCTAACTATGGCTACACCTTC. Translation: CASSRPIANYGYTF.

This chain connects TRBV28 to TRBJ1-5, with a weak D call TRBD1 (6 bases). With 5 bases removed from V and 6 bases from J, the gap between germline ends came to 14 bases. The CDR3 consists of 14 residues. The germline V gene has CDR1 MDHEN and CDR2 SYDVKM. The CDR3 sequence: CASSTRQEFQPQHF. Here the CDR3 DNA reads TGTGCCAGCAGTACCCGACAGGAATTTCAGCCCCAGCATTTT.

This chain joins TRBV10-3 and TRBJ2-6, with D perhaps matching TRBD1 or TRBD2 (5 bases each). The germline CDR1 and CDR2 sequences are ENHRY and SYGVKD. Trimming left V 7 bases short and J 2 bases short, with 15 bases between. The CDR3 sequence is 16 residues long. The CDR3 DNA follows: TGTGCCATCACAGGGAGCTTAGCCGCTGGGGCCAACGTCCTGACTTTC. Translation gives CAITGSLAAGANVLTF.

This sequence joins TRBV7-8 and TRBJ1-1; no clear D. V lost 2 bases to trimming and J lost 0 bases, with 13 bases between them. This CDR3 has 16 amino acids. CDR1 is SGHVS and CDR2 is FQNEAQ in the germline V gene. The CDR3 protein is CASSLSRSTMNTEAFF. The CDR3, as DNA: TGTGCCAGCAGCTTATCCCGATCCACCATGAACACTGAAGCTTTCTTT.

This chain connects TRBV6-6 to TRBJ2-7, with 8 bases that match TRBD1. The germline V gene encodes CDR1 MNHNY and CDR2 SVGAGI (reference sequence). The V and J ends lost 4 bases and 4 bases, in that order; junction bases with no gene match: 9. The CDR3 is made up of 15 amino acids. The CDR3 loop is CASSSFSRDRYEQYF. CDR3 in DNA: TGTGCCAGCAGTTCTTTCTCCCGGGACAGGTACGAGCAGTACTTC.

This clone was counted a single time. The genes are TRBV5-1 and TRBJ1-4, with 7 bases identical to TRBD1. V was pared by 7 bases and J by 6 bases, with 12 bases of the junction left unmatched. Germline V lookup: CDR1 SGHRS, CDR2 YFSETQ. This CDR3 comprises 15 residues. The CDR3 coding sequence is TGCGCCAGCCGAACTGGGCCCCAGGGGGATGAAAAACTGTTTTTT. This codes for CASRTGPQGDEKLFF.

The V call is TRBV9, the J call TRBJ2-5, with a possible D match to TRBD1 (5 bases). Germline assignment: CDR1 SGDLS and CDR2 YYNGEE. The germline V and J ends were trimmed by 0 bases and 5 bases, with 14 bases remaining between them. The CDR3 is 15 residues long. The CDR3 region has the DNA TGTGCCAGCAGCGTAGAGGTTCAGGGTGTCGAGACCCAGTACTTC. Its translation is CASSVEVQGVETQYF. Full variable domain (rest looked up from reference TRBV9 and TRBJ2-5): DSGVTQTPKHLITATGQRVTLRCSPRSGDLSVYWYQQSLDQGLQFLIQYYNGEERAKGNILERFSAQQFPDLHSELNLSSLELGDSALYFCASSVEVQGVETQYFGPGTRLLVL.

This clone has only one observation. The chain is built from TRBV30 and TRBJ2-2; TRBD1 matches 7 bases. V dropped 7 bases and J dropped 6; count of bases not matched to a gene: 8. The CDR3 sequence is 13 residues long. In germline, CDR1 is GTSNPN, CDR2 SVGIG (reference sequence). CDR3 coding DNA: TGTGCCTCCGCTCGACAGGGTCCCGGGGAGCTGTTTTTT. This codes for CASARQGPGELFF. Variable domain in full (rest from reference TRBV30 and TRBJ2-2): SQTIHQWPATLVQPVGSPLSLECTVEGTSNPNLYWYRQAAGRGLQLLFYSVGIGQISSEVPQNLSASRPQDRQFILSSKKLLLSDSGFYLCASARQGPGELFFGEGSRLTVL.

This clone is a singleton in its sample. The chain combines TRBV5-1 with TRBJ2-7; 8 positions agree with TRBD1. CDR3 length equals 17 residues. CDR1 is SGHRS and CDR2 is YFSETQ in the germline V gene. The V and J ends lost 2 bases and 3 bases, in that order; junction bases with no gene match: 13. The CDR3 region is CASSFNPGGQGIYEQYF. The DNA of the CDR3 is TGCGCCAGCAGCTTCAATCCCGGTGGACAGGGCATCTACGAGCAGTACTTC.

V is TRBV11-2 and J is TRBJ2-1; D is uncertain. The CDR3 length is 13 residues. CDR1 SGHAT and CDR2 FQNNGV come from the germline V gene. Trimming removed 2 bases at V and 7 bases at J, with 9 bases between. The CDR3 spells CASSLSLLNEQFF. As DNA, the CDR3 is TGTGCCAGCAGCTTATCTCTTTTGAATGAGCAGTTCTTC.

The V gene is TRBV4-1, the J gene TRBJ2-3; 10 bases are a match to TRBD2. The V segment lost 1 base and the J segment 0 bases; nucleotides outside the gene matches: 10. The germline CDR1 and CDR2 sequences are MGHRA and YSYEKL. The length of the CDR3 is 19 residues. Here the CDR3 reads CASSQVELAGTISTDTQYF. For the CDR3, the DNA is TGCGCCAGCAGCCAAGTTGAACTAGCGGGGACAATTAGCACAGATACGCAGTATTTT.

This rearrangement joins TRBV10-1 to TRBJ2-7, with D possibly TRBD2 on 6 matching bases. Trimming stripped 6 bases from V and 7 bases from J, with 13 bases between. The CDR3 has 12 residues. Germline values: CDR1 WNHNN, CDR2 SYGVQD (reference sequence). Here the CDR3 reads CASSGSGGEQYF. Written as DNA, the CDR3 is TGCGCCAGCAGCGGGTCTGGGGGGGAGCAGTACTTC.

J is TRBJ1-3 and V is TRBV6-5; D unresolved. CDR3 length: 13 residues. V was shortened by 6 bases and J by 1 base, with 7 bases between the two germline ends. Germline V gives CDR1 MNHEY, CDR2 SVGAGI. The CDR3 is CASSLMSGNTIYF. The DNA for the CDR3 is TGTGCCAGCAGCTTAATGTCTGGAAACACCATATATTTT.

A note on this clone: The junction and the germline gene differ at one end; a read error may be behind it. The genes are TRBV6-5 and TRBJ1-2, with D hard to call. CDR1 MNHEY and CDR2 SVGAGI come from the germline V gene. The CDR3 runs 12 residues. CDR3 coding DNA: TGTGCCAGCAGTTACACCACCGGGCCCTCAGTCTTC. This gives the protein CASSYTTGPSVF.

The gene calls are TRBV4-3 and TRBJ2-7; TRBD2 matches 8 bases. V lost 1 base and J lost 4; bases outside the gene matches: 6. The CDR3 is made up of 15 amino acids. Germline CDR1 is LGHNA and CDR2 is YSLEER. Written as DNA, the CDR3 is TGCGCCAGCAGCCAAGGTATCAGCGGGAGATACGAGCAGTACTTC. Protein sequence: CASSQGISGRYEQYF.

This rearrangement joins TRBV9 to TRBJ2-5, with a tentative D call TRBD2 (6 bases). Germline loops: CDR1 SGDLS, CDR2 YYNGEE. CDR3 length: 13 amino acids. V shed 4 bases and J shed 4 bases, with 11 bases lying between them. CDR3 amino acids: CASSREPPETQYF. The CDR3 DNA reads as TGTGCCAGCAGCCGGGAGCCCCCAGAGACCCAGTACTTC.

The chain joins TRBV6-1 to TRBJ2-1; D gene uncertain. V was cut by 6 bases and J by 4 bases, with 1 base left in between. Germline V lookup: CDR1 MNHNS, CDR2 SASEGT. This CDR3 region has 10 residues. CDR3: CASRYNEQFF. The CDR3 DNA follows: TGTGCCAGCAGGTACAATGAGCAGTTCTTC.

V is TRBV5-1 and J is TRBJ1-1; TRBD1 matches 9 bases. This CDR3 contains 14 residues. Germline V CDR1 and CDR2: SGHRS, YFSETQ. V shed 5 bases and J 11 bases; nucleotides not matched to a gene: 13. For the CDR3, the DNA is TGCGCCAGCAGTTCCGGGACAGGGCCGGTGGTGGCTTTCTTT. It translates to CASSSGTGPVVAFF.

This rearrangement joins TRBV6-5 to TRBJ2-3, with D perhaps TRBD1 (6 bases). Trimming took 5 bases from V and 8 from J, leaving 11 bases between them. Per the germline V gene, CDR1 is MNHEY and CDR2 is SVGAGI. CDR3 length equals 12 residues. CDR3 sequence (DNA): TGTGCCAGCAGTACAGGGTTTGGTACGCAGTATTTT. It is translated as CASSTGFGTQYF.

The chain joins TRBV28 to TRBJ2-7; TRBD1 matches at 7 bases. Germline V gene sequence: CDR1 MDHEN, CDR2 SYDVKM. V lost 7 bases and J lost 2; bases outside the gene matches: 11. The CDR3 contains 15 residues. Written as DNA, the CDR3 is TGTGCCAGCACCCGAACCGGGACAGCAGCCTACGAGCAGTACTTC. Encoded protein: CASTRTGTAAYEQYF. Full variable domain (outside the CDR3, taken from reference TRBV28 and TRBJ2-7): DVKVTQSSRYLVKRTGEKVFLECVQDMDHENMFWYRQDPGLGLRLIYFSYDVKMKEKGDIPEGYSVSREKKERFSLILESASTNQTSMYLCASTRTGTAAYEQYFGPGTRLTVT.

The chain uses TRBV30 and TRBJ2-7, with TRBD1 matching 7 bases. The V gene end was trimmed by 3 bases and the J gene end by 0 bases; junction bases not matched to a gene: 5. The CDR3 length is 14 residues. The germline V gene has CDR1 GTSNPN and CDR2 SVGIG (reference sequence). CDR3 nucleotides: TGTGCCTGGAGGAAAGGGGGCAGCTCCTACGAGCAGTACTTC. This codes for CAWRKGGSSYEQYF.

The rearrangement joins TRBV5-4 to TRBJ2-5; D might be TRBD1 or TRBD2, each matching 5 bases. Trimming shortened V by 1 base and J by 4 bases, and 20 bases separated the two germline ends. The germline gives CDR1 SGHNT, CDR2 YYREEE (reference sequence). This CDR3 region has 17 residues. The CDR3 DNA follows: TGTGCCAGCAGCTTGATTGGGACCGATGGAAGTGGAGAGACCCAGTACTTC. This encodes CASSLIGTDGSGETQYF.

The J gene is TRBJ2-2, the V gene TRBV25-1; D gene uncertain. The germline gives CDR1 MGHDK, CDR2 SYGVNS. The V end lost 4 bases, the J end lost 5 bases, and 5 bases lay between the germline ends. This CDR3 spans 12 amino acids. The CDR3 nucleotides read TGTGCCAGCAGTGTTTCAACCGGGGAGCTGTTTTTT. Its protein product is CASSVSTGELFF.

The CDR3 here is CAWSVLSTRGDEQYF. Here the CDR3 DNA reads TGTGCCTGGAGTGTACTCTCGACGAGGGGCGACGAGCAGTACTTC. The chain joins TRBV30 to TRBJ2-7; either TRBD1 or TRBD2 may supply D (5 bases each). Trimming removed 0 bases from V and 5 bases from J, with 17 bases in between. Germline-derived CDR1 and CDR2 are GTSNPN and SVGIG (reference sequence). The CDR3 length is 15 residues.

V is TRBV18 and J is TRBJ2-5; D is unclear. The germline V gene encodes CDR1 KGHSH and CDR2 LQKENI. The length of the CDR3 is 12 residues. Trimming removed 6 bases at V and 6 bases at J, with 11 bases between. CDR3 nucleotides: TGTGCCAGCTCCCGGTCGTTAAAGACCCAGTACTTC. It is translated as CASSRSLKTQYF.

The chain carries TRBV5-4 and TRBJ2-3, with D uncertain. From germline, CDR1 is SGHNT and CDR2 YYREEE (reference sequence). Trimming cost V 4 bases and J 0 bases, with 9 bases left between them. The CDR3 covers 14 residues. CDR3 in DNA: TGTGCCAGCAGCCCCCCAACTAGCACAGATACGCAGTATTTT. This encodes CASSPPTSTDTQYF.

The V call is TRBV6-5, the J call TRBJ1-2; 7 nucleotides align to TRBD1. Per germline, CDR1 MNHEY and CDR2 SVGAGI. The J segment lost 5 bases and the V segment lost 5 bases, leaving 5 bases of the junction unmatched. The CDR3 runs to 13 residues. In nucleotides, the CDR3 is TGTGCCAGCAGTACTGGGACAGAGTATGGCTACACCTTC. This encodes CASSTGTEYGYTF.

The V and J genes are TRBV6-1 and TRBJ1-5, with D tentatively TRBD1 (6 bases). V lost 4 bases, J lost 4 bases, and 14 bases lay in between. CDR3 length equals 15 residues. CDR1 is MNHNS and CDR2 is SASEGT in the germline V gene. The DNA for the CDR3 is TGTGCCAGCAGTGTAATGGGACAAGTGAATCAGCCCCAGCATTTT. Translation gives CASSVMGQVNQPQHF.